This paragraph reports one TCR beta chain. Its antigen specificity is not known. No quality values exist for individual bases; no much larger clone is one base distant. The CDR3 runs 15 amino acids, cysteine and phenylalanine included. The retained sequence is limited to the CDR3, 45 bases, with the frame set at the first base. The germline ends are 8 bases apart after V is trimmed by 1 base and J by 1 base. Via the germline V gene (reference sequence), CDR1 is LNHNV and CDR2 YYDKDF. TCRbeta CDR3 regions were amplified from genomic DNA using the immunoSEQ Assay, a bias-controlled multiplex PCR. In the original analysis: The number of nucleated cells in each sample was estimated from the amplification of reference gene primers within the assay. To quantify the absolute abundance of each unique TCRbeta CDR3 rearrangement, sequence reads were collapsed and filtered. For each sample, productive Simpson clonality was calculated by taking the square root of Simpson's diversity index across productive rearrangements. As stored in TCRdb, this immuneACCESS dataset retains in-frame rearrangements with V and J assigned. A fraction of the clones does not appear; measured against another copy, unresolved V genes explain less than half of the discrepancy, and the remainder lacks a known reason. The V and J calls and clone size were taken over from that table, and D and trimming were inferred from the DNA. This sample has roughly 220,000 clones in its table, and 82% of those were observed once. Jointly, the top ten make up approximately 7.6% of the sample.

The sample originates from a study of blood T cell repertoires in COVID-19 (TCRdb year 2020). Background on the whole study: Samples covering the acute and convalescent phases of COVID-19 were provided by collaborators in the United States, Italy and Spain. The material from the prospective study consisted of cDNA or gDNA derived from T cells, B-cell-depleted T cells, or PBMCs. Subjects who had been exposed to COVID-19, were actively infected with it, or had recovered from it provided the deeply sampled blood TCRbeta repertoires that made up the dataset. The repertoires were made available in a free public database intended to serve as a resource for research on the immune response to SARS-CoV-2. The samples were drawn from two sources: the first 160 participants of the ongoing ImmuneRACE study, and 950 to 1,500 subjects contributed by 6 global collaborators. Sample metadata almost always included a de-identified subject ID, COVID-19 status, age in years and sex. HLA class I and class II types, where available, came from metadata supplied by the sample provider rather than from assay-based typing.

One collaborating source in Seattle enrolled patients during active infection and followed them longitudinally through the course of disease. The collaborating institutions used their own protocols to collect whole blood in K2EDTA tubes. For TCRbeta analysis, collaborators shipped samples in one of three forms: frozen whole blood, isolated PBMCs, or DNA extracted from either of those sample types. Beyond this particular receptor, the publication reports: How much clinical and demographic metadata was included differed by source and by participant, and the metadata was provided uncurated.

The chain is assembled from TRBV15 and TRBJ1-3; a confident D gene designation cannot be given. The sequence was collected from a woman older than 75 with COVID-19, enrolled during active disease. Sequencing was carried out using peripheral blood. CDR3 protein: CATSRAAGSGNTIYF. The DNA reads as follows: TGTGCCACCAGCAGAGCGGCGGGGTCTGGAAACACCATATATTTT.